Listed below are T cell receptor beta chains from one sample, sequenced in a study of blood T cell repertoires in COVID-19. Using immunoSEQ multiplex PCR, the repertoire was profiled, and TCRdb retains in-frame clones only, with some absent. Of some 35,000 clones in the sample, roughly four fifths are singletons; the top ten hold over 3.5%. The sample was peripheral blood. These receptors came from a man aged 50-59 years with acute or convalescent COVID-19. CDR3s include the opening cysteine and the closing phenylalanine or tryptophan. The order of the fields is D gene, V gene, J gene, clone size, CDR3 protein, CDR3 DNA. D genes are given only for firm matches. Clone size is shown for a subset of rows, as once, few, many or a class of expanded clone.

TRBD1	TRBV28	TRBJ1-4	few	CASSSPYGTGDEKLFF	TGTGCCAGCAGCTCCCCATATGGGACAGGGGATGAAAAACTGTTTTTT
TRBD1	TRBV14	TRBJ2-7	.	CASSQDHRGSYEQYF	TGTGCCAGCAGCCAAGATCACAGGGGCTCCTACGAGCAGTACTTC
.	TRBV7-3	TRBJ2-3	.	CASSLSFSGNTDTQYF	TGTGCCAGCAGCTTAAGTTTTTCGGGGAACACAGATACGCAGTATTTT
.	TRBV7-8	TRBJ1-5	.	CASSPVGGAQHF	TGTGCCAGCAGCCCCGTAGGCGGGGCCCAGCATTTT
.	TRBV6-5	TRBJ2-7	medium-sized	CASSYEGGSYEQYF	TGTGCCAGCAGTTACGAGGGAGGCTCCTACGAGCAGTACTTC
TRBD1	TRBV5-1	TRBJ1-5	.	CASSLEGGNNQPQHF	TGCGCCAGCAGCTTGGAAGGGGGCAACAATCAGCCCCAGCATTTT
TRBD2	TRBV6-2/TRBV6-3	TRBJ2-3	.	CASSYSSGGAYTDTQYF	TGTGCCAGCAGTTACTCTAGCGGGGGGGCCTACACAGATACGCAGTATTTT
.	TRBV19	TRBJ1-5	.	CASTLSRGDQPQHF	TGTGCCAGTACTCTATCCAGGGGTGATCAGCCCCAGCATTTT
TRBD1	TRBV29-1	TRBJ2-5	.	CSAGTGQETQYF	TGCAGCGCCGGGACAGGGCAAGAGACCCAGTACTTC
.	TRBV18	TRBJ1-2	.	CASSPPAENYGYTF	TGTGCCAGCTCACCACCGGCAGAAAACTATGGCTACACCTTC
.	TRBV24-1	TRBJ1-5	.	CATSDLPYIQEYSNQPQHF	TGTGCCACCAGTGATTTGCCTTATATCCAGGAATATAGCAATCAGCCCCAGCATTTT
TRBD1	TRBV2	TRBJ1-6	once	CASSEDRGVSPLHF	TGTGCCAGCAGTGAGGACAGGGGGGTTTCACCCCTCCACTTT
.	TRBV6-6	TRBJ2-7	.	CASSQSRSEQYF	TGTGCCAGCAGTCAGTCTAGATCCGAGCAGTACTTC
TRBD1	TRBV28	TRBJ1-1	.	CASKDRGLTEAFF	TGTGCCAGCAAGGACAGGGGGCTCACTGAAGCTTTCTTT
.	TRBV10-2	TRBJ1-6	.	CASQTSNNSPLHF	TGCGCCAGCCAAACTTCGAATAATTCACCCCTCCACTTT
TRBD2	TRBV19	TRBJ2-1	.	CASSSSATGTSGYNEQFF	TGTGCCAGTAGTTCTTCCGCCACCGGGACTAGCGGATACAATGAGCAGTTCTTC
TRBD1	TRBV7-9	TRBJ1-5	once	CASSNYRGSVQPQHF	TGTGCCAGCAGTAATTACAGGGGTAGTGTTCAGCCCCAGCATTTT
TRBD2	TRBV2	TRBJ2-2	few	CASSERGTSGNTGELFF	TGTGCCAGCAGTGAAAGGGGGACTAGCGGGAACACCGGGGAGCTGTTTTTT
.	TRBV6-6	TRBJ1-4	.	CASSYSYPATNEKLFF	TGTGCCAGCAGTTACTCGTATCCTGCAACTAATGAAAAACTGTTTTTT
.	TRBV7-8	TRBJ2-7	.	CASSPEVNSYEQYF	TGTGCCAGCAGCCCAGAGGTAAACTCCTACGAGCAGTACTTC
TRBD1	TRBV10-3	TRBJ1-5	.	CAISGTGYNQPQHF	TGTGCCATCAGCGGGACAGGGTACAATCAGCCCCAGCATTTT
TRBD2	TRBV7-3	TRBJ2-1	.	CASSLAENNEQFF	TGTGCCAGCAGTCTAGCGGAAAACAATGAGCAGTTCTTC
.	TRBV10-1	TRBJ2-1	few	CASGSFVGAGANEQFF	TGCGCCAGCGGGTCCTTCGTGGGAGCAGGGGCCAATGAGCAGTTCTTC
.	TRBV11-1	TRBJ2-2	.	CASSFNSGTGELFF	TGTGCCAGCAGCTTTAACAGTGGCACCGGGGAGCTGTTTTTT
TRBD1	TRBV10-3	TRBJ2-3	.	CAISPGQITDTQYF	TGTGCCATCAGCCCGGGACAGATCACAGATACGCAGTATTTT
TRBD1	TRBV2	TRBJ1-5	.	CASSEEGQGNQPQHF	TGTGCCAGCAGTGAGGAGGGACAGGGCAATCAGCCCCAGCATTTT
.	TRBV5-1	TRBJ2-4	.	CASSYGDLAKNIQYF	TGCGCCAGCAGCTATGGAGATCTAGCCAAAAACATTCAGTACTTC
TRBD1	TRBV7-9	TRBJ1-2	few	CASVGDREDYGYTF	TGTGCCAGCGTCGGGGACAGGGAGGACTATGGCTACACCTTC
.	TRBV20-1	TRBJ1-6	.	CSASAGQQDSPLHF	TGCAGTGCTAGTGCCGGACAGCAGGACTCACCCCTCCACTTT
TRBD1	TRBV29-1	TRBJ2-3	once	CSAQGTVNDQNTQYF	TGCAGCGCGCAGGGGACAGTAAATGACCAGAATACGCAGTATTTT
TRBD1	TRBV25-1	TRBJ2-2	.	CASSELGTGLTGELFF	TGTGCCAGCAGTGAACTAGGGACAGGGCTCACCGGGGAGCTGTTTTTT